This T cell receptor beta chain emerged from a study of tissue T cells after allogeneic stem cell transplantation. Looking at the study overall: Viable blood and marrow gave sorted CD3+ T cells if numbers allowed.

The CDR3 runs 13 residues. The V and J ends lost 5 bases and 10 bases respectively, with 16 bases between them. CDR1 and CDR2 (germline): MNHEY, SVGEGT. Here immunoSEQ multiplex PCR was the method, and the copy in TCRdb shows in-frame clones only, minus some. The sample has about 28,000 clones, over 75% seen once; the top ten hold around 3.5%. The chain links TRBV6-2 or TRBV6-3 to TRBJ2-3; D is undetermined. This TCR was sampled from a woman between 18 and 49 years old who later had graft-versus-host disease after an allogeneic stem cell transplant. Source: blood, taken before transplantation. The CDR3 region is CASSGWVLESQYF. The CDR3 nucleotides are TGTGCCAGCAGTGGATGGGTGTTGGAATCGCAGTATTTT.